The TCR beta chain under discussion was sequenced for a study of shared clonotypes between healthy human individuals (dated by TCRdb to the early 2020s). About the study as a whole: The cohort included a few men and a couple of women between 18 and 49 years of age. To estimate repertoire size and how much clonotype sharing occurs between individuals, the study deeply sequenced the blood TCR repertoires of five healthy adults. Leukapheresis yielded between about 0.94 and 8.9 billion PBMCs per donor. Per donor, three plates each were used for CD4 naive and CD4 memory, two for CD8 naive, and one for CD8 memory. Different laboratories and diverse techniques were used to prepare libraries and sequence TCR repertoires, to increase sequencing depth and limit assay-specific biases.

The donors were healthy, HIV-negative adults who had no recently reported acute infections or vaccinations. All donors were Caucasian adults living in Nashville, Tennessee, USA. CD4+ T cells were enriched by magnetic negative selection, after which naive cells were positively selected on CD45RA and the negative fraction was taken as the memory subset. After blood collection by leukapheresis, PBMCs were isolated using Ficoll-Histopaque density gradient centrifugation and then cryopreserved in the vapor phase of liquid nitrogen. Analytical flow cytometry was used to check the purity and quantity of every magnetically sorted T cell population. Each sorted fraction had its genomic DNA isolated and then quantified by UV absorbance on a Nanodrop 2000c. The full study reports these points: Larger estimated clonotype richness was generally found for naive subsets than for memory subsets. Clonotypes shared by all four sorted-subset donors showed higher generation probabilities than non-shared clonotypes. Rarefaction of sorted-subset datasets indicated incomplete sequencing despite the large sequencing depth. Roughly 5% of naive CD4, around 3.5% of naive CD8, 2.3% of memory CD4, and over 0.35% of memory CD8 clonotypes were shared across a few donors. Pairwise subsampling indicated that sequencing depth was expected to affect the degree of clonotype sharing among donors. Sampling was restricted to blood, and TCR repertoires in tissues likely differ from the TCR repertoires found in blood. The genetic and exposure-history diversity represented was limited by the small number of donors.

The germline V gene gives CDR1 as SGHRS and CDR2 as YFSETQ. The CDR3, cysteine through phenylalanine, is 14 amino acids long. The read is trimmed to its CDR3 DNA, 42 bases read in frame from base 1. The junction shows trimming of 0 bases on V and 0 bases on J, plus 7 bases between the germline ends. Turning to this clone: What antigen it recognizes has not been identified. One base away there is no much larger clone; base qualities are not given. Other DNA sequences in this sample translate to the same CDR3.

TCR CDR3 regions were amplified from genomic DNA by multiplex PCR using the deep immunoSEQ assay. Extracted genomic DNA from each cell subset was distributed evenly across all wells of several immunoSEQ 96-well plates, and each plate was treated as a replicate. Each replicate PCR for sorted subsets received about 200 ng genomic DNA, equal to some 32,000 T cell genomes. Purified libraries were measured with a Qubit 3.0 fluorometer, size-checked on a Bioanalyzer 2100, and measured again with the KAPA Library Quantification kit. Each immunoSEQ 96-well plate was sequenced on its own single-read 150-cycle Illumina NextSeq 550 flow cell. The original pipeline was this. The immunoSEQ output contained only junctional sequences without quality scores, so filtering could not match that applied to full-length reads. Sequences were annotated with PyIR, a Python wrapper for IgBLAST v1.9, using IMGT germline references to assign V/J genes and CDR3. Reads were removed for weak V/J assignments (E-value above 1e-6), missing CDR3, stop codons, out-of-frame junctions, or ambiguous translated residues. V3J clonotypes were defined by identical inferred V gene, J gene, and CDR3 amino acid sequence. To compute the percentage overlap between repertoires, the number of shared unique clonotypes was divided by the size of the smaller repertoire. Three approaches were used to assess repertoire richness: RTK rarefaction, the Chao1 estimator, and Recon v2.1 estimates of unobserved clonotypes. OLGA was used to compute generation probabilities for all TCRbeta clonotypes that the gDNA method yielded from several donors. The immuneACCESS repertoire file appears here via TCRdb, limited to in-frame rearrangements. These files lack a portion of the clones; in checked studies, under half of the deficit traces to unresolved V genes, and the cause of the others is not known. The DNA was the basis for D and trimming; V, J and clone size are from that table. The sample table records about 1 million clones; under 80% of these occur just once. The top ten hold roughly 1.4% of the sample.

The sequenced material came from memory CD4+ T cells sorted from blood. Read against the paper, the sample's cell subset or site label means: CD45RA-negative fraction. The chain couples TRBV5-1 to TRBJ2-7, with no confidently assigned D gene. The clonotype comes from a man between 18 and 29 years old in good health. The nucleotide sequence reads TGCGCCAGCAGCTTGGTCGCTTCCTCCTACGAGCAGTACTTC. It translates as CASSLVASSYEQYF.